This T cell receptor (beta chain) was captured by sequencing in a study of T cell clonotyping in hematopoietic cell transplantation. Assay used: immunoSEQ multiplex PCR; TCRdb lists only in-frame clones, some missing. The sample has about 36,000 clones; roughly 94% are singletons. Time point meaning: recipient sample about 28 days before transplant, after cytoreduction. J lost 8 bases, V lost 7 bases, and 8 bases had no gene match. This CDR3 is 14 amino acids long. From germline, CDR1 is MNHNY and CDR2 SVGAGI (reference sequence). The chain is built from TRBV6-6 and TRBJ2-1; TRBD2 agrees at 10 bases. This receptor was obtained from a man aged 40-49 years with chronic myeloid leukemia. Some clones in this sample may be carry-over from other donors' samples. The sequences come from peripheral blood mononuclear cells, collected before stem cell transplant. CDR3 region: CASKQSGGAHEQFF. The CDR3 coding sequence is TGTGCCAGCAAGCAAAGCGGGGGGGCCCATGAGCAGTTCTTC.